A selection of T cell receptor beta chains follows, all from one sample in a study of blood T cell repertoires in COVID-19. Clones were sequenced by immunoSEQ multiplex PCR, and TCRdb holds only the in-frame ones, with some missing. In the table there are around 170,000 clones, roughly 84% of which are singletons. Sequencing was performed on peripheral blood. Receptors originate from a middle-aged man with active or convalescent COVID-19. The CDR3 runs from the conserved cysteine through the conserved F or W. Each record gives: V gene, clone size, D gene, J gene, CDR3 protein, CDR3 DNA. The D gene is left open where the match is weak. Not all rows give a size; the values are once, few, many and, for expanded clones, a class.

TRBV6-2/TRBV6-3,-,-,TRBJ1-1,CASSYSTGGQAFF,TGTGCCAGCAGTTACTCGACGGGGGGCCAGGCTTTCTTT
TRBV29-1,-,-,TRBJ2-1,CSVEDPGELFF,TGCAGCGTTGAAGACCCGGGAGAGCTGTTCTTC
TRBV5-1,-,-,TRBJ1-2,CASSLAPGQLGYTF,TGCGCCAGCAGCTTGGCCCCAGGGCAGTTGGGCTACACCTTC
TRBV7-3,-,-,TRBJ2-1,CASSHPEEGHNEQFF,TGTGCCAGCAGCCACCCCGAGGAGGGGCACAATGAGCAGTTCTTC
TRBV2,once,TRBD1,TRBJ1-5,CASSFGRQGWVSNQPQHF,TGTGCCAGCAGCTTCGGTAGACAGGGTTGGGTCTCCAATCAGCCCCAGCATTTT
TRBV7-2,-,TRBD2,TRBJ2-3,CASRVAGYSTDTQYF,TGTGCCAGCAGGGTAGCGGGTTATAGCACAGATACGCAGTATTTT
TRBV4-1,few,TRBD1,TRBJ1-2,CASSQDRQGTAYGYTF,TGCGCCAGCAGCCAAGACCGACAGGGGACCGCCTATGGCTACACCTTC
TRBV9,-,TRBD2,TRBJ2-3,CASSVGGRAVSTDTQYF,TGTGCCAGCAGCGTAGGCGGGAGGGCCGTAAGCACAGATACGCAGTATTTT
TRBV5-1,-,-,TRBJ2-5,CASSSRLATQETQYF,TGCGCCAGCTCAAGTCGGCTAGCGACTCAAGAGACCCAGTACTTC
TRBV5-1,few,TRBD2,TRBJ2-7,CASSFGTNYEQYF,TGCGCCAGCAGCTTCGGGACTAACTACGAGCAGTACTTC
TRBV24-1,-,TRBD1,TRBJ1-5,CATSGTGIGNQPQHF,TGTGCCACCAGTGGGACAGGGATTGGCAATCAGCCCCAGCATTTT
TRBV5-4,-,TRBD2,TRBJ2-7,CASSLDGGRPVEQYF,TGTGCCAGCAGCTTGGATGGCGGGAGGCCCGTGGAGCAGTACTTC
TRBV7-2,once,TRBD1,TRBJ2-7,CASSITGTGAYEQYF,TGTGCCAGCAGTATTACCGGGACAGGGGCCTACGAGCAGTACTTC
TRBV9,-,-,TRBJ2-5,CASSAEETQYF,TGTGCCAGCAGCGCGGAAGAGACCCAGTACTTC
TRBV27,few,TRBD1,TRBJ1-3,CASSRTGALGNTIYF,TGTGCCAGCAGTCGGACAGGGGCATTGGGAAACACCATATATTTT
TRBV15,-,-,TRBJ2-7,CATSRDTTYEQYF,TGTGCCACCAGCAGAGACACTACCTACGAGCAGTACTTC
TRBV4-3,-,-,TRBJ1-1,CASSQSFVPGSTEAFF,TGCGCCAGCAGCCAGTCCTTCGTTCCGGGGAGCACTGAAGCTTTCTTT
TRBV10-3,-,TRBD1,TRBJ2-1,CAISDGTVNEQFF,TGTGCCATCAGTGACGGGACAGTCAATGAGCAGTTCTTC
TRBV4-2,few,TRBD2,TRBJ2-3,CASSQGLAGTDTQYF,TGTGCCAGCAGCCAAGGACTAGCGGGCACAGATACGCAGTATTTT
TRBV5-1,few,-,TRBJ1-4,CASSDAGATNEKLFF,TGCGCCAGCAGCGACGCGGGGGCAACTAATGAAAAACTGTTTTTT
TRBV12-3/TRBV12-4,-,-,TRBJ1-1,CASSPVASTEAFF,TGTGCCAGCAGTCCCGTTGCGAGCACTGAAGCTTTCTTT
TRBV5-6,-,TRBD1,TRBJ2-6,CASSPIDRAGANVLTF,TGTGCCAGCAGCCCCATCGACAGGGCTGGGGCCAACGTCCTGACTTTC
TRBV5-1,-,TRBD2,TRBJ2-7,CASSGAGLAGAAYEQYF,TGCGCCAGCAGCGGAGCGGGACTAGCGGGTGCTGCCTACGAGCAGTACTTC
TRBV12-3/TRBV12-4,-,TRBD1,TRBJ1-5,CASSGQVTPQHF,TGTGCCAGCAGTGGACAGGTAACGCCCCAGCATTTT
TRBV7-9,-,-,TRBJ2-1,CASSFGEPGYNEQFF,TGTGCCAGCAGCTTCGGGGAACCAGGTTACAATGAGCAGTTCTTC
TRBV10-2,-,TRBD1,TRBJ2-3,CASSESGQAGYF,TGCGCCAGCAGTGAGTCGGGACAGGCAGGATATTTT
TRBV30,-,TRBD2,TRBJ2-7,CAWSVQYSGSYEQYF,TGTGCCTGGAGTGTACAGTATAGCGGGAGTTACGAGCAGTACTTC
TRBV5-5,once,-,TRBJ1-5,CASSPDRINQPQHF,TGTGCCAGCAGTCCAGACAGGATCAATCAGCCCCAGCATTTT
TRBV9,few,-,TRBJ2-7,CASSGSGTSYEQYF,TGTGCCAGCAGCGGCAGCGGAACCTCCTACGAGCAGTACTTC
TRBV11-2,-,-,TRBJ2-3,CASSLEGSPTSTDTQYF,TGTGCCAGCAGCTTAGAGGGCAGCCCAACTAGCACAGATACGCAGTATTTT
TRBV6-6,-,TRBD1,TRBJ1-3,CASSRDRASGNTIYF,TGTGCCAGCAGCCGGGACAGGGCGTCCGGAAACACCATATATTTT
TRBV5-1,once,TRBD2,TRBJ2-1,CASSLPSGRGDEQFF,TGCGCCAGCAGCTTACCTAGCGGGAGAGGGGATGAGCAGTTCTTC
TRBV6-6,-,-,TRBJ1-1,CASSWGGEGKTEAFF,TGTGCCAGCAGTTGGGGGGGGGAAGGGAAAACTGAAGCTTTCTTT
TRBV7-6,-,-,TRBJ2-3,CASSLAGRDTQYF,TGTGCCAGCAGCTTAGCTGGGAGAGATACGCAGTATTTT
TRBV30,once,TRBD2,TRBJ2-7,CAWSVMVAGAHEQYF,TGTGCCTGGAGTGTAATGGTAGCGGGAGCCCACGAGCAGTACTTC
TRBV10-3,-,-,TRBJ1-5,CAISEGTTYSNQPQHF,TGTGCCATCAGTGAAGGGACAACATATAGCAATCAGCCCCAGCATTTT
TRBV7-2,-,-,TRBJ1-2,CASSLNYGYTF,TGTGCCAGCAGCCTAAACTATGGCTACACCTTC